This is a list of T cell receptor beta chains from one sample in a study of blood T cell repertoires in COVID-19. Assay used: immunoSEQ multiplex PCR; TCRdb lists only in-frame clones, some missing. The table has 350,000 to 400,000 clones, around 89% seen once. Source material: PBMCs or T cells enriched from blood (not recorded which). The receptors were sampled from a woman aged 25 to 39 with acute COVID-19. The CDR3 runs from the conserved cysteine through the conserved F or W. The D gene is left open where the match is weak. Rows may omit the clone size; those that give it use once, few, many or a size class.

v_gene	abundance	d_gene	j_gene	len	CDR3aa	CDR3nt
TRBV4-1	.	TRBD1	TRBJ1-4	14	CASSRTGGNEKLFF	TGCGCCAGCAGCCGGACAGGGGGAAATGAAAAACTGTTTTTT
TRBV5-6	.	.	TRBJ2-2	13	CASSLTLPGELFF	TGTGCCAGCAGCCTGACACTCCCCGGGGAGCTGTTTTTT
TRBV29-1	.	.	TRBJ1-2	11	CSVPGNYGYTF	TGCAGCGTTCCAGGGAACTATGGCTACACCTTC
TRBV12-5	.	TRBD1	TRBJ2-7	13	CASGKTGIYEQYF	TGTGCTAGTGGCAAGACAGGGATCTACGAGCAGTACTTC
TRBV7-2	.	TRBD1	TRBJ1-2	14	CASSFGTGDYGYTF	TGTGCCAGCAGCTTCGGGACAGGGGACTATGGCTACACCTTC
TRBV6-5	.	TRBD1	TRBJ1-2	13	CASSSGGGYGYTF	TGTGCCAGCAGTTCAGGGGGCGGCTATGGCTACACCTTC
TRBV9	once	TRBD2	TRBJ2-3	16	CASSVEAGGFTDTQYF	TGTGCCAGCAGCGTAGAGGCGGGGGGGTTCACAGATACGCAGTATTTT
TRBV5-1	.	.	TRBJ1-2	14	CASSLSNSNYGYTF	TGCGCCAGCAGCTTAAGTAACAGTAACTATGGCTACACCTTC
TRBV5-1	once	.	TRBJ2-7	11	CASSYSTEQYF	TGCGCCAGCAGCTATTCTACGGAGCAGTACTTC
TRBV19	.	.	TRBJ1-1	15	CASRSPRQANTEAFF	TGTGCCAGTAGATCCCCGCGGCAAGCGAACACTGAAGCTTTCTTT
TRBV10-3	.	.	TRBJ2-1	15	CAISESAGFYNEQFF	TGTGCCATCAGTGAGTCGGCGGGGTTCTACAATGAGCAGTTCTTC
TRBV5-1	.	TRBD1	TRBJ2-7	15	CASSRGTGDSYEQYF	TGCGCCAGCAGCCGAGGGACAGGGGACTCCTACGAGCAGTACTTC
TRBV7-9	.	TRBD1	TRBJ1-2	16	CASSLDNGAGGNGYTF	TGTGCCAGCAGCTTAGATAATGGGGCAGGGGGGAATGGCTACACCTTC
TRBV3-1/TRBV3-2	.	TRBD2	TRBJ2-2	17	CASSQDRASGTTGELFF	TGTGCCAGCAGCCAAGATCGGGCTAGCGGGACTACCGGGGAGCTGTTTTTT
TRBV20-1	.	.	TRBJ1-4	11	CSARSGEKLFF	TGCAGTGCTAGGAGTGGTGAAAAACTGTTTTTT
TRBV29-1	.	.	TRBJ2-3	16	CSVEARRASRIDTQYF	TGCAGCGTTGAAGCACGGAGGGCTAGTCGAATAGATACGCAGTATTTT
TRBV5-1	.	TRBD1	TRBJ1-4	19	CASAPSGTGSTATNEKLFF	TGCGCCAGCGCTCCTTCCGGGACAGGGAGCACCGCAACTAATGAAAAACTGTTTTTT
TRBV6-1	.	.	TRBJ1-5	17	CASSEKKWTVGNQPQHF	TGTGCCAGCAGTGAAAAAAAATGGACAGTCGGCAATCAGCCCCAGCATTTT
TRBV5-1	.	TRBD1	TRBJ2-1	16	CASSPLSGQGFNEQFF	TGCGCCAGCAGCCCCCTTTCGGGACAGGGTTTCAATGAGCAGTTCTTC
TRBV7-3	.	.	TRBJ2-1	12	CASSLGRNEQFF	TGTGCCAGCAGCTTAGGGAGGAATGAGCAGTTCTTC
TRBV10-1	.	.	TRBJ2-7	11	CASSQGQEQYF	TGCGCCAGCAGTCAAGGACAGGAGCAGTACTTC
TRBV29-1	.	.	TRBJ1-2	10	CSVPGNGYTF	TGCAGCGTCCCCGGGAATGGCTACACCTTC
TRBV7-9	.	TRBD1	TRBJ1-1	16	CASSLEAGQGNTEAFF	TGTGCCAGCAGCTTAGAAGCGGGACAGGGTAACACTGAAGCTTTCTTT
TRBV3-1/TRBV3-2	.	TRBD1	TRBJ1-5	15	CASGPGQGAVQPQHF	TGTGCCAGCGGCCCGGGACAGGGGGCCGTTCAGCCCCAGCATTTT
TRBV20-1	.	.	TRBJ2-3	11	CSADRGDTQYF	TGCAGTGCAGACAGAGGAGATACGCAGTATTTT
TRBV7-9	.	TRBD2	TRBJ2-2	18	CASSHGTSGGANAGELFF	TGTGCCAGCAGCCACGGGACTAGCGGGGGGGCTAACGCCGGGGAGCTGTTTTTT
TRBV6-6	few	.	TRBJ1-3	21	CASSHRVMIRPDIPSGNTIYF	TGTGCCAGCAGTCATAGGGTAATGATAAGGCCGGACATACCCTCTGGAAACACCATATATTTT
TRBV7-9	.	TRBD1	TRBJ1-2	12	CASSSQGGGYTF	TGTGCCAGCAGCTCGCAGGGGGGTGGCTACACCTTC
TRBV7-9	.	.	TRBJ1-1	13	CASDLGVNTEAFF	TGTGCCAGTGATCTAGGGGTGAACACTGAAGCTTTCTTT
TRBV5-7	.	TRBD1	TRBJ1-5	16	CASSLGDRAIGRPQHF	TGTGCCAGCAGCTTGGGAGACAGGGCCATAGGTAGGCCCCAGCATTTT
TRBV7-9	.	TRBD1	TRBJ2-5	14	CASSVRTGPETQYF	TGTGCCAGCAGCGTAAGGACAGGGCCGGAGACCCAGTACTTC
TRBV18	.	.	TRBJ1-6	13	CASSRNRNSPLHF	TGTGCCAGCTCCCGCAACAGGAATTCACCCCTCCACTTT
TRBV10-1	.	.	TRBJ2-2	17	CASRSGLRALNTGELFF	TGCGCCAGCAGAAGCGGGTTGAGGGCCCTAAACACCGGGGAGCTGTTTTTT
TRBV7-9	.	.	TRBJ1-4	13	CASSPPGAEKLFF	TGTGCCAGCAGCCCCCCAGGGGCAGAAAAACTGTTTTTT
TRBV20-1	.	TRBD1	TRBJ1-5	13	CSASRLGGQPQHF	TGCAGTGCTAGTCGATTAGGGGGCCAGCCCCAGCATTTT
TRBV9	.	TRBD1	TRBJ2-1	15	CASSVQWDRHNEQFF	TGTGCCAGCAGCGTCCAGTGGGACAGACACAATGAGCAGTTCTTC
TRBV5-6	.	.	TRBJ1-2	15	CASSLTRVINYGYTF	TGTGCCAGCAGCTTGACCAGGGTGATTAACTATGGCTACACCTTC
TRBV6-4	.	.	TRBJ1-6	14	CASSDSGLGSPLHF	TGTGCCAGCAGCGACTCCGGACTGGGTTCACCCCTCCACTTT
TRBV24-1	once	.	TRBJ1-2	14	CATSDPDSNYGYTF	TGTGCCACCAGTGACCCGGACAGTAACTATGGCTACACCTTC
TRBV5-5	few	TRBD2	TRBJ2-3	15	CASSLSSGGLDTQYF	TGTGCCAGCAGCTTGTCGTCGGGGGGGCTTGATACGCAGTATTTT